This T cell receptor beta chain appears in the sequencing data of a study of stem cell transplantation in POMP-related autoinflammatory disease. The study, taken as a whole, reports: A trend toward lower repertoire diversity and greater clonality appeared in every analyzed T-cell subset of PRAID patients. In PRAID patients, the number of distinct TRB V-J gene pairings was restricted.

The table came from immunoSEQ multiplex PCR; TCRdb's copy has only in-frame clones and leaves some out. The table has approximately 65,000 clones, roughly 91% seen once. In the case of this clone: Its antigen is not known.

CDR3 length equals 14 residues. The V and J ends lost 1 base and 3 bases, in that order; junction bases with no gene match: 3. Germline CDR1 is SNHLY and CDR2 is FYNNEI. The material was CD4+ T cells from PBMCs, obtained after stem cell transplantation. V gene TRBV2 combines with J gene TRBJ2-7, with 7 bases fitting TRBD2. The TCR sequence derives from a human patient with POMP-related autoinflammation and immune dysregulation (PRAID). Some T cells here may be from the graft donor. The CDR3 loop is CASSEGRGSYEQYF. The CDR3 DNA follows: TGTGCCAGCAGTGAAGGTCGCGGGAGCTACGAGCAGTACTTC.